This entry lists 26 T cell receptor beta chains sequenced from one sample in a study of sequential checkpoint blockade in melanoma. Specified treatment: randomized to nivolumab then ipilimumab (arm A) or the reverse (arm B). Produced via immunoSEQ multiplex PCR; TCRdb's table is partial and in-frame only. This sample has fewer than 15,000 clones, with more than 65% found just once. Sample: CD8+ T cells sorted from blood (inferred from file names), taken from a patient given nivolumab and ipilimumab in sequence. These receptors were collected from a human donor with melanoma.

This chain joins TRBV7-9 and TRBJ2-1; D unclear. With 5 bases removed from V and 1 base from J, the gap between germline ends came to 6 bases. The CDR3 covers 13 residues. In germline, CDR1 is SEHNR, CDR2 FQNEAQ (reference sequence). CDR3 sequence (DNA): TGTGCCAGCAGCCGCGTATCCTACAATGAGCAGTTCTTC. Its protein is CASSRVSYNEQFF.

J is TRBJ2-3 and V is TRBV27; possibly TRBD2 for D (7 bases). V was pared by 6 bases and J by 1 base, with 17 bases between. Germline-derived CDR1 and CDR2 are MNHEY and SMNVEV (reference sequence). This CDR3 spans 16 amino acids. This CDR3 reads CASRTWGGRGTDTQYF. CDR3 sequence (DNA): TGTGCCAGCAGAACCTGGGGGGGGCGCGGCACAGATACGCAGTATTTT.

CDR3 amino acids: CASSLDAAYEQYF. The CDR3 coding sequence is TGTGCCAGCAGCTTAGATGCGGCCTACGAGCAGTACTTC. The J gene is TRBJ2-7, the V gene TRBV11-2; D is undetermined. Germline V CDR1 and CDR2: SGHAT, FQNNGV. CDR3 length: 13 residues. Trimming shortened V by 0 bases and J by 2 bases, and 5 bases separated the two germline ends.

Concerning this clone itself: The same CDR3 can be traced to other DNA sequences in this sample. This rearrangement joins TRBV7-9 to TRBJ2-3, with D perhaps TRBD2 (5 bases). The V gene lost 5 bases and the J gene lost 0 bases, with 12 bases spanning the gap. Germline V lookup: CDR1 SEHNR, CDR2 FQNEAQ (reference sequence). The CDR3 covers 15 residues. CDR3 coding DNA: TGTGCCAGCAGCCCCGCGGGTATCAGCACAGATACGCAGTATTTT. This translates into CASSPAGISTDTQYF.

In this sample, this clone is medium-sized. This chain uses TRBV5-8 with TRBJ1-1; tentative D call: TRBD1 (5 bases). Germline loops: CDR1 SGHTS, CDR2 YDEGEE. CDR3 length equals 15 residues. V dropped 5 bases and J dropped 1 base, with 15 bases sitting between them. The CDR3 DNA reads TGTGCCAGCAGTGACCCGATCGGGGGGAACACTGAAGCTTTCTTT. This gives the protein CASSDPIGGNTEAFF.

This clone came up once. CDR3 protein: CASSTRGLDSYEQYF. The CDR3 DNA sequence: TGTGCCAGCAGCACCCGAGGACTAGATTCCTACGAGCAGTACTTC. The rearrangement joins TRBV5-6 to TRBJ2-7; TRBD2 aligns across 7 bases. Germline lookup yields CDR1 SGHDT and CDR2 YYEEEE. The CDR3 spans 15 residues. With 4 bases clipped from V and 1 base from J, the junction kept 8 bases outside the gene matches.

The chain links TRBV25-1 to TRBJ1-1; 12 bases are shared with TRBD1. Germline V gene lookup returns CDR1 MGHDK and CDR2 SYGVNS. The CDR3 extends over 18 amino acids. V trimming: 3 bases; J trimming: 1 base; junction bases outside the gene matches: 9. The DNA of the CDR3 is TGTGCCAGCAGTGAGCTCCGGGACAGGGGGCGCGGGAACACTGAAGCTTTCTTT. Residues: CASSELRDRGRGNTEAFF.

The chain uses TRBV7-8 and TRBJ1-5; 8 nucleotides align to TRBD1. The CDR3 consists of 15 residues. V lost 5 bases to trimming and J lost 4 bases; unmatched junction nucleotides: 7. In germline, CDR1 is SGHVS, CDR2 FQNEAQ. The chain's CDR3 is CASSDRDRPNQPQHF. The CDR3 coding sequence is TGTGCCAGCAGCGACCGGGACAGGCCTAATCAGCCCCAGCATTTT. The full variable domain, completed using reference TRBV7-8 and TRBJ1-5, is GAGVSQSPRYKVAKRGQDVALRCDPISGHVSLFWYQQALGQGPEFLTYFQNEAQLDKSGLPSDRFFAERPEGSVSTLKIQRTQQEDSAVYLCASSDRDRPNQPQHFGDGTRLSIL.

The chain uses TRBV11-3 and TRBJ2-7, with 8 bases lining up with TRBD2. The length of the CDR3 is 16 residues. Germline V gives CDR1 SGHNT, CDR2 YENEEA. With V trimmed by 5 bases and J by 0 bases, 9 bases remained unmatched. The CDR3 DNA reads as TGTGCCAGCAGCGGGGTAGGGGCGGGAGGCTCCTACGAGCAGTACTTC. It translates to CASSGVGAGGSYEQYF.

The genes are TRBV6-5 and TRBJ2-1; the D gene is possibly TRBD1 (5 bases). CDR1 and CDR2 from the germline V gene are MNHEY and SVGAGI. The CDR3 loop spans 15 amino acids. V was pared by 5 bases and J by 2 bases, with 13 bases between. CDR3 bases: TGTGCCAGCAGTGCACAGGCTTTAACCTACAATGAGCAGTTCTTC. This translates into CASSAQALTYNEQFF.

This chain joins TRBV6-5 and TRBJ2-1; TRBD2 agrees at 11 bases. The J segment lost 7 bases and the V segment lost 2 bases, leaving 7 bases of the junction unmatched. Germline V gives CDR1 MNHEY, CDR2 SVGAGI. This CDR3 spans 16 amino acids. This CDR3 is CASSYPVAGGTNEQFF. In nucleotides, the CDR3 is TGTGCCAGCAGTTACCCCGTAGCGGGGGGGACGAATGAGCAGTTCTTC.

This clone was detected once. V gene TRBV9 combines with J gene TRBJ2-5; possible D gene TRBD2, 5 bases. V was shortened by 4 bases and J by 2 bases, with 12 bases between the two germline ends. The length of the CDR3 is 14 residues. Germline V gene lookup returns CDR1 SGDLS and CDR2 YYNGEE. The DNA for the CDR3 is TGTGCCAGCAGCCCCTCGGGATTACAAGAGACCCAGTACTTC. Translated: CASSPSGLQETQYF.

The rearrangement uses TRBV10-3 and TRBJ1-5; D unclear. Per germline, CDR1 ENHRY and CDR2 SYGVKD. V lost 0 bases to trimming and J lost 1 base, with 13 bases between them. There are 17 residues in the CDR3. The CDR3: CAISESVSRGSNQPQHF. The CDR3 nucleotides are TGTGCCATCAGTGAGTCAGTGAGCCGCGGCAGCAATCAGCCCCAGCATTTT.

The rearrangement joins TRBV5-6 to TRBJ2-1; the match to TRBD1 covers 8 bases. This CDR3 is built from 14 residues. Trimming cost V 4 bases and J 10 bases; bases outside gene matches: 10. CDR1 and CDR2 from the germline V gene are SGHDT and YYEEEE. The DNA for the CDR3 is TGTGCCAGCAGCCCAGGACAGGGTGGACTAGAGCAGTTCTTC. This gives the protein CASSPGQGGLEQFF.

V gene TRBV9 combines with J gene TRBJ2-7; D is possibly TRBD2 (6 bases). Per germline, CDR1 SGDLS and CDR2 YYNGEE. The CDR3 covers 17 residues. Trimming took 0 bases from V and 6 from J, leaving 22 bases between them. The CDR3 DNA reads TGTGCCAGCAGCGTAGAACCTCTAGAGGTGACTAGAGGCGAGCAGTACTTC. Residues: CASSVEPLEVTRGEQYF.

The chain couples TRBV6-4 to TRBJ1-1; the match to TRBD1 covers 8 bases. The CDR3 length is 14 residues. V shed 2 bases and J 4 bases; nucleotides not matched to a gene: 3. CDR1 MRHNA and CDR2 SNTAGT come from the germline V gene. This CDR3 is CASSDGGQGTEAFF. CDR3 nucleotides: TGTGCCAGCAGTGACGGAGGACAGGGCACTGAAGCTTTCTTT.

The chain employs TRBV5-6 and TRBJ1-5; possible D gene TRBD1, 5 bases. This CDR3 is 16 amino acids long. CDR1 and CDR2 from the germline V gene are SGHDT and YYEEEE. Trimming took off 0 bases at V and 2 bases at J, with 12 bases between the two ends. The CDR3 here is CASSLGGALGNQPQHF. The CDR3 bases are TGTGCCAGCAGCTTGGGTGGGGCTCTCGGCAATCAGCCCCAGCATTTT.

This clone is medium-sized (0.01 to 0.1%) in the sample. The rearrangement links TRBV5-6 to TRBJ2-5; TRBD2 matches 7 bases. Germline V gene data show CDR1 as SGHDT and CDR2 as YYEEEE. The length of the CDR3 is 13 residues. Losses at the gene ends were 4 bases for V and 7 bases for J; bases not matched to a gene: 7. CDR3 nucleotides: TGTGCCAGCAGCACTCCCGGGGGGTGGACCCAGTACTTC. This encodes CASSTPGGWTQYF.

The rearrangement links TRBV9 to TRBJ2-7; D might be TRBD1 (6 bases). Trimming removed 4 bases from V and 5 bases from J, with 16 bases in between. Germline values: CDR1 SGDLS, CDR2 YYNGEE. The CDR3 sequence is 14 residues long. CDR3: CASSPRQDLHEQYF. The CDR3 DNA reads TGTGCCAGCAGCCCCCGACAGGATCTCCACGAGCAGTACTTC.

V is TRBV11-2 and J is TRBJ2-7; D perhaps matches TRBD2 (6 bases). Germline CDR1 SGHAT, CDR2 FQNNGV. Trimming cost V 3 bases and J 4 bases, with 7 bases left between them. The CDR3 spans 12 residues. CDR3 bases: TGTGCCAGCAGCTTTGGGGGGTACGAGCAGTACTTC. The encoded protein is CASSFGGYEQYF.

This clone was observed a handful of times. The V and J genes are TRBV7-9 and TRBJ2-2; D not resolved. Germline V CDR1 and CDR2: SEHNR, FQNEAQ (reference sequence). Trimming pared 4 bases from V and 5 bases from J, leaving 8 bases between. CDR3 length: 13 residues. CDR3 loop: CASSSRETGELFF. DNA for the CDR3: TGTGCCAGCAGCTCTAGAGAGACCGGGGAGCTGTTTTTT.

The chain links TRBV15 to TRBJ2-3, with 8 bases matching TRBD2. This CDR3 comprises 17 residues. Germline V gives CDR1 LNHNV, CDR2 YYDKDF (reference sequence). The J segment lost 2 bases and the V segment lost 0 bases, leaving 7 bases of the junction unmatched. The DNA for the CDR3 is TGTGCCACCAGCAGAGATCCAGGTAGCGGGGTCACAGATACGCAGTATTTT. Protein: CATSRDPGSGVTDTQYF.

The rearrangement links TRBV4-2 to TRBJ2-1, with 9 bases matching TRBD2. The CDR3 spans 16 residues. Germline CDR1 is LGHNA and CDR2 is YNFKEQ. With V trimmed by 0 bases and J by 8 bases, 8 bases remained unmatched. The CDR3 loop reads CASSQDQGGGADEQFF. The CDR3 DNA reads TGTGCCAGCAGCCAAGATCAGGGCGGGGGGGCGGATGAGCAGTTCTTC.

With respect to this clone: Distinct nucleotide sequences in the sample also encode this CDR3. CDR3 bases: TGTGCCAGCAGCGCTAGCGGGATAAGCACAGATACGCAGTATTTT. It codes for CASSASGISTDTQYF. V usage is TRBV7-9 and J usage is TRBJ2-3; TRBD2 aligns across 9 bases. Trimming removed 5 bases from V and 0 bases from J; junction bases left unmatched: 3. CDR3 size: 15 residues. Per germline, CDR1 SEHNR and CDR2 FQNEAQ (reference sequence).

The chain employs TRBV5-6 and TRBJ2-7, with unresolved D. Germline-derived CDR1 and CDR2 are SGHDT and YYEEEE. Between the trimmed V and J ends, which lost 4 bases and 7 bases, there was a span of 9 bases. This CDR3 spans 11 amino acids. CDR3 in amino acids: CASSGGWEQYF. DNA of the CDR3: TGTGCCAGCAGCGGCGGATGGGAGCAGTACTTC.

This clone has a single count. The chain is built from TRBV7-9 and TRBJ2-4; 7 bases are shared with TRBD1. The V gene end was trimmed by 4 bases and the J gene end by 4 bases; junction bases not matched to a gene: 13. Germline assignment: CDR1 SEHNR and CDR2 FQNEAQ (reference sequence). This CDR3 has 17 amino acids. The CDR3 loop is CASSSLSGTEIKNIQYF. The DNA for the CDR3 is TGTGCCAGCAGCTCCCTCTCCGGGACAGAGATTAAAAACATTCAGTACTTC.